This T cell receptor (beta chain) emerged from a study of human T cells and chemical hapten exposure. Whole-study results and caveats: Patch test score tracked positively with PT1 expanded TCR counts.

Separate cDNA molecules received unique molecular identifiers, which the library attached to them. One entry per CDR3 protein, called by TCRdb with MiXCR from the RACE reads. Among roughly 200,000 distinct CDR3 sequences listed, 20% to 25% were seen once. On this clonotype itself: Its target is unknown.

Time point of the sample: patch test 1, 2 weeks after DPC sensitization. Treatment defined: therapeutic diphenylcyclopropenone sensitization with weekly scalp DPC. Donors were 18 to 70-year-old alopecia patients suitable for DPC. The receptor's source is a woman aged 50 to 65 with alopecia areata. Some clones in this sample may be carry-over from other donors' samples. The material was whole blood, obtained in connection with sensitization to the hapten diphenylcyclopropenone (DPC).

The DNA for the CDR3 is TGTGCCAGCAGCTCCGCAGGCTCTGGAAACACCATATATTTT. The encoded protein is CASSSAGSGNTIYF. The chain links TRBV7-8 to TRBJ1-3; D ambiguous. Germline loops: CDR1 SGHVS, CDR2 FQNEAQ. This CDR3 is 14 amino acids long. Trimming cost V 4 bases and J 0 bases, with 7 bases left between them.